The present T cell receptor (beta chain) was sequenced within a study of OX40 agonist ivuxolimab in advanced cancers. Study in general: Aged roughly 23 to 90 with a mean of approximately 60 years, they were approximately 80% male. Eligibility rules accepted prior anti-PD-1, anti-PD-L1 or anti-CTLA-4 therapy, and roughly 40% had some.

There are 13 residues in the CDR3. The V segment lost 3 bases and the J segment 5 bases; nucleotides outside the gene matches: 2. The germline V gene has CDR1 SGDLS and CDR2 YYNGEE. Patients who had autoimmune disease history or got systemic immunosuppression were left out. This clone has just one count. Produced via immunoSEQ multiplex PCR; TCRdb's table is partial and in-frame only. The sample holds about 93,000 clones, 85% to 95% seen once. This TCR derives from an adult with an advanced solid tumor such as melanoma, head and neck, liver or kidney cancer. The sequencing used CD4+ or CD8+ T cells sorted from blood, collected in a trial of the OX40 agonist ivuxolimab. The gene calls are TRBV9 and TRBJ2-7, with 10 bases that match TRBD2. CDR3 protein: CASSDGLADEQYF. The CDR3 nucleotides are TGTGCCAGCAGCGATGGACTAGCGGACGAGCAGTACTTC.